This TCR beta chain was observed in a study of graft-versus-host responses after intestinal transplantation. Overall study context: All recipients got anti-thymocyte globulin induction, then tacrolimus and steroids for approximately 3 years. The study's findings and limits: Among recipient marrow samples, GvH clones were found; some appeared first in ileum or blood.

Comments on this clone: What it binds is not known.

This CDR3 is built from 16 residues. The germline V gene encodes CDR1 MNHEY and CDR2 SMNVEV (reference sequence). The V gene end was trimmed by 2 bases and the J gene end by 7 bases; junction bases not matched to a gene: 11. Here immunoSEQ multiplex PCR was the method, and the copy in TCRdb shows in-frame clones only, minus some. Of tens of thousands of clones listed, about 90% are singletons. This receptor was obtained from a human donor who was the organ donor for an intestinal transplant. Material: unstimulated CD4+ T cells sorted from spleen or lymph node cells, obtained before transplant. The chain is built from TRBV27 and TRBJ1-5; 7 positions match TRBD1. The CDR3 here is CASSLNARQGWQPQHF. CDR3 in DNA: TGTGCCAGCAGTTTAAATGCCAGACAGGGTTGGCAGCCCCAGCATTTT.